These 25 T cell receptor beta chains were all obtained from the same sample, sequenced in a study of T cells in Graves' hyperthyroidism and ophthalmopathy. RNA transcripts yielded amplified TCR beta CDR3 regions. During a first-round RT-PCR of the TCR CDR3, the HTBI primer set was used. TCRdb recomputed calls from the multiplex PCR reads with MiXCR, one row per CDR3 protein. The sample lists roughly 99,000 distinct CDR3 sequences, 16% occurring once. Sequenced input: blood. The receptor source for this set is a woman in her 50s with Graves' hyperthyroidism.

The genes are TRBV20-1 and TRBJ2-7; 7 nucleotides agree with TRBD2. Per germline, CDR1 DFQATT and CDR2 SNEGSKA (reference sequence). The CDR3 has 12 amino acids. With 1 base clipped from V and 6 bases from J, the junction kept 3 bases outside the gene matches. This CDR3 reads CSARGTSREQYF. CDR3 DNA: TGCAGTGCTAGAGGGACTAGTCGCGAGCAGTACTTC.

This clonotype was recorded at least ten times. The chain links TRBV5-1 to TRBJ2-5, with 8 bases lining up with TRBD1. The CDR3 spans 14 residues. CDR1 is SGHRS, CDR2 YFSETQ, per germline. V was clipped by 0 bases and J by 5 bases; unmatched bases: 3. The CDR3 sequence is CASSLDRGSETQYF. The CDR3 bases are TGCGCCAGCAGCTTGGACAGGGGGTCGGAGACCCAGTACTTC. Drawing the rest from reference TRBV5-1 and TRBJ2-5, the complete variable domain is KAGVTQTPRYLIKTRGQQVTLSCSPISGHRSVSWYQQTPGQGLQFLFEYFSETQRNKGNFPGRFSGRQFSNSRSEMNVSTLELGDSALYLCASSLDRGSETQYFGPGTRLLVL.

This clonotype has a count of ten or more. The chain uses TRBV28 and TRBJ2-4; D gene uncertain. The germline V and J ends were trimmed by 6 bases and 1 base, with 13 bases remaining between them. This CDR3 spans 15 amino acids. CDR1 is MDHEN, CDR2 SYDVKM, per germline. CDR3 DNA sequence: TGTGCCAGCAGGACGGCCCCGGAGGCCAAAAACATTCAGTACTTC. Its translation is CASRTAPEAKNIQYF.

This clonotype was observed at least ten times. This chain links TRBV12-3 or TRBV12-4 with TRBJ1-2; the D is unclear. V was trimmed by 3 bases and J by 4 bases, leaving 9 bases between them. The CDR3 has 13 amino acids. The CDR3 region is CASSFGVRYGYTF. DNA of the CDR3: TGTGCCAGCAGTTTTGGAGTTCGCTATGGCTACACCTTC.

This clonotype was recorded many times. This chain links TRBV10-3 with TRBJ2-7; D is ambiguous. This CDR3 contains 14 residues. Looked up from germline, CDR1 is ENHRY and CDR2 is SYGVKD. Deletions cut 3 bases from V and 0 bases from J, with 9 bases between. CDR3: CAISDSPNSYEQYF. The CDR3 DNA reads as TGTGCCATCAGTGACAGCCCCAACTCCTACGAGCAGTACTTC.

This clonotype was seen many times. At one boundary the junction diverges from the germline segment, which might be a read error. This sequence joins TRBV29-1 and TRBJ2-4; D is uncertain. Germline CDR1 and CDR2: SQVTM and ANQGSEA. This CDR3 spans 12 amino acids. In DNA form, the CDR3 reads TGCAGCGTTGACAGCGCCAACAACATTCAGTACTTC. Amino acid sequence: CSVDSANNIQYF.

This clonotype was found many times. The chain is built from TRBV4-1 and TRBJ2-5; D possibly corresponds to TRBD1 (5 bases). Trimming cost V 4 bases and J 6 bases, with 18 bases left between them. Germline CDR1 reads MGHRA; CDR2 reads YSYEKL. This CDR3 has 15 residues. CDR3: CASSRAQGPPQTQYF. The CDR3 bases are TGCGCCAGCAGCCGCGCCCAGGGTCCTCCCCAGACCCAGTACTTC.

This clonotype was found many times. This chain joins TRBV24-1 and TRBJ2-1, with 7 bases matching TRBD2. Per germline, CDR1 KGHDR and CDR2 SFDVKD. The CDR3 runs to 16 residues. V was clipped by 7 bases and J by 0 bases; unmatched bases: 8. CDR3 DNA sequence: TGTGCCACCAGCTCTAGCCGGGAGGACTCCTACAATGAGCAGTTCTTC. This encodes CATSSSREDSYNEQFF.

Ten or more counts support this clonotype. The chain combines TRBV9 with TRBJ2-2; D uncertain. This CDR3 contains 13 residues. V was shortened by 5 bases and J by 5 bases, with 10 bases between the two germline ends. Germline CDR1 reads SGDLS; CDR2 reads YYNGEE. CDR3: CASRGVITGELFF. The CDR3 region has the DNA TGTGCCAGCAGGGGTGTGATTACCGGGGAGCTGTTTTTT. Full variable domain (outside the CDR3, taken from reference TRBV9 and TRBJ2-2): DSGVTQTPKHLITATGQRVTLRCSPRSGDLSVYWYQQSLDQGLQFLIQYYNGEERAKGNILERFSAQQFPDLHSELNLSSLELGDSALYFCASRGVITGELFFGEGSRLTVL.

This clonotype was detected a few times. This chain uses TRBV6-1 with TRBJ2-2, with D perhaps TRBD1 or TRBD2 (5 bases each). The CDR3 covers 14 residues. V was cut by 7 bases and J by 6 bases, with 15 bases left in between. CDR1 MNHNS and CDR2 SASEGT come from the germline V gene. This CDR3 reads CASTPVGESGELFF. The CDR3 DNA sequence: TGTGCCAGCACCCCAGTGGGGGAATCCGGGGAGCTGTTTTTT.

The CDR3 sequence: CASSPGTIHTDTQYF. The DNA of the CDR3 is TGTGCCAGCAGCCCGGGGACTATCCACACAGATACGCAGTATTTT. This chain uses TRBV7-3 with TRBJ2-3; 7 nucleotides align to TRBD2. This CDR3 spans 15 amino acids. From germline, CDR1 is SGHTA and CDR2 FQGTGA. Trimming at V came to 5 bases and at J to 2 bases, leaving 7 bases not matched to a gene.

In this sample, this clonotype turned up many times. The genes are TRBV6-1 and TRBJ2-5, with a tentative D call TRBD1 (5 bases). The germline V and J ends were trimmed by 5 bases and 2 bases, with 15 bases remaining between them. Germline loops: CDR1 MNHNS, CDR2 SASEGT. The CDR3 consists of 15 residues. DNA for the CDR3: TGTGCCAGCAGTTCCCCGTACAGGTCACAAGAGACCCAGTACTTC. Translation: CASSSPYRSQETQYF.

About this clonotype: One junction end disagrees with the germline gene, perhaps due to a read error. This chain connects TRBV11-2 to TRBJ2-1, with D possibly TRBD2 on 6 matching bases. This CDR3 region has 15 residues. Germline loops: CDR1 SGHAT, CDR2 FQNNGV. CDR3 residues: CASSLVAGSYNEQLF. For the CDR3, the DNA is TGTGCCAGCAGCTTAGTGGCGGGGTCCTACAATGAGCAGCTCTTC.

This clonotype was picked up many times. The chain joins TRBV6-5 to TRBJ1-1, with 7 bases lining up with TRBD1. The CDR3 is 13 amino acids. After removal of 2 bases from V and 3 bases from J, the junction contained 0 bases not matched to a gene. Germline-derived CDR1 and CDR2 are MNHEY and SVGAGI. This chain's CDR3 is CASSYQGDTEAFF. The CDR3 DNA reads as TGTGCCAGCAGTTACCAGGGGGACACTGAAGCTTTCTTT.

This clonotype has at least ten counts. The chain has TRBV28 and TRBJ2-5; D not certain. The CDR3 has 16 residues. V dropped 4 bases and J dropped 2 bases, with 17 bases sitting between them. The germline CDR1 and CDR2 sequences are MDHEN and SYDVKM. This CDR3 is CASSSPTANSQETQYF. The CDR3 region has the DNA TGTGCCAGCAGTTCACCGACGGCAAACAGTCAAGAGACCCAGTACTTC.

This clonotype has ten or more counts. The V and J genes are TRBV15 and TRBJ2-2, with a tentative D call TRBD2 (5 bases). CDR3 length equals 14 residues. V was clipped by 3 bases and J by 6 bases, with 11 bases between them. Germline values: CDR1 LNHNV, CDR2 YYDKDF (reference sequence). The DNA of the CDR3 is TGTGCCACCAGCAGGGCGGGCAGAGCCGGGGAGCTGTTTTTT. Its translation is CATSRAGRAGELFF.

This clonotype was detected many times. V is TRBV28 and J is TRBJ1-5; unclear D gene. Germline V gene lookup returns CDR1 MDHEN and CDR2 SYDVKM. Trimming removed 5 bases at V and 8 bases at J, with 13 bases between. The CDR3 length is 13 residues. As DNA, the CDR3 is TGTGCCAGCAGTACGGGTATCACCGAGCCCCAGCATTTT. It is translated as CASSTGITEPQHF.

This clonotype has at least ten counts. The genes are TRBV4-1 and TRBJ2-5; TRBD1 aligns across 8 bases. The CDR3 extends over 15 amino acids. Trimming took 4 bases from V and 4 from J; bases not matched to a gene: 8. Germline CDR1 is MGHRA and CDR2 is YSYEKL. Here the CDR3 DNA reads TGCGCCAGCAGCCCTAGGACAGGGAAGTCAGAGACCCAGTACTTC. Translation: CASSPRTGKSETQYF.

The sample holds many counts of this clonotype. J is TRBJ1-2 and V is TRBV15, with no clear D. Germline V gene data show CDR1 as LNHNV and CDR2 as YYDKDF (reference sequence). V dropped 4 bases and J dropped 7 bases, with 13 bases sitting between them. This CDR3 is 13 amino acids long. The chain's CDR3 is CATSNDNVGGYTF. The CDR3 DNA reads TGTGCCACCAGCAACGACAATGTTGGTGGCTACACCTTC.

At least ten counts were recorded for this clonotype. The chain joins TRBV20-1 to TRBJ2-7; 7 nucleotides match TRBD2. The length of the CDR3 is 12 residues. After removal of 3 bases from V and 3 bases from J, the junction contained 2 bases not matched to a gene. Per the germline V gene, CDR1 is DFQATT and CDR2 is SNEGSKA (reference sequence). CDR3 nucleotide sequence: TGCAGTGCTAGCAGGGAGGGCTACGAGCAGTACTTC. Its translation is CSASREGYEQYF.

This clonotype was counted ten times or more. The CDR3: CASSLGTSGSSYVAGELFF. DNA for the CDR3: TGTGCCAGCAGTTTAGGGACTAGCGGGAGTTCGTATGTAGCCGGGGAGCTGTTTTTT. The chain uses TRBV27 and TRBJ2-2; TRBD2 aligns across 14 bases. J was trimmed by 6 bases and V by 2 bases; bases with no gene match: 11. The CDR3 totals 19 residues. Germline V CDR1 and CDR2: MNHEY, SMNVEV (reference sequence).

This clonotype showed up many times. The rearrangement joins TRBV19 to TRBJ1-1, with TRBD1 matching over 7 bases. The CDR3 consists of 16 residues. Germline CDR1 and CDR2: LNHDA and SQIVND (reference sequence). Trimming took 5 bases from V and 5 from J; bases not matched to a gene: 14. CDR3 in DNA: TGTGCCAGTAGTGCTCGACGAACAGGGGCCGGGACTGAAGCTTTCTTT. Translation gives CASSARRTGAGTEAFF.

This clonotype was counted ten times or more. This chain links TRBV18 with TRBJ1-3; maybe TRBD1 (6 bases). Germline CDR1 is KGHSH and CDR2 is LQKENI. V gave up 6 bases and J gave up 2 bases, with 8 bases separating them. CDR3 length equals 13 residues. The CDR3 spells CASSPGAGNTIYF. CDR3 bases: TGTGCCAGCTCGCCAGGGGCTGGAAACACCATATATTTT.

This clonotype was picked up many times. DNA for the CDR3: TGTGCCAGCAGTCTTCCTGGAGGGGGGAGGCCCCAGTACTTC. Residues: CASSLPGGGRPQYF. The genes are TRBV7-8 and TRBJ2-5; D may be TRBD1 or TRBD2 (6 bases each). Trimming left V 6 bases short and J 9 bases short, with 20 bases between. Germline V gene sequence: CDR1 SGHVS, CDR2 FQNEAQ. This CDR3 is 14 amino acids long.

This clonotype occurred many times. The CDR3 spells CASRLDSGSSYNEQFF. As DNA, the CDR3 is TGTGCCAGCAGACTCGATAGCGGGAGCTCCTACAATGAGCAGTTCTTC. This rearrangement joins TRBV6-2 or TRBV6-3 to TRBJ2-1; TRBD2 aligns across 9 bases. CDR1 and CDR2 from the germline V gene are MNHEY and SVGEGT. CDR3 length equals 16 residues. The junction had 6 bases not matched to a gene; V was cut back by 6 bases and J by 0 bases.